Reported below is one T cell receptor beta chain. What it binds is not known. One junction end does not reproduce the germline sequence, and a read error may be involved. The time point was: persistent/refractory GD, antithyroid drugs over 5 years with positive TRAb. The authors made the TCR library using RNA they extracted from PBMCs. TCR beta libraries were built with iRepertoire HTBI primers and Arm-PCR of CDR3 regions. MiXCR, applied by TCRdb to the multiplex PCR reads, yields one record per CDR3 protein. The sample lists over 350,000 distinct CDR3 sequences; 20% were seen once. This sample was included in a study of regulatory T cells in long-lasting Graves disease. Notes on the study in general: Limited samples may have lowered accuracy. The study found TRBV28, TRBJ1-2 and TRBJ2-5 favored in persistent disease. Between persistent patients, about 2,500 public clonotypes were shared, exceeding the roughly 1,000 shared between new patients.

The germline CDR1 and CDR2 sequences are SGHTA and FQGNSA. The CDR3 has 14 residues. The material was peripheral blood mononuclear cells (PBMCs), obtained when the disease was refractory, from a patient treated with antithyroid drugs. The genes are TRBV7-2 and TRBJ2-2; D call uncertain. The clonotype was recovered from a female donor with Graves disease. As DNA, the CDR3 is TGCGCCAGCAGCCAAGAAAAGAATACCGGGGAGCTGTTTTTT. Residues: CASSQEKNTGELFF.